This TCR beta chain was retrieved from a study of cytomegalovirus exposure and HLA in healthy donors. Notes on the study in general: Through in vitro validation, a few CMV-associated chains were shown to be specific for CMV antigens. Among TCR beta chains, those listed as cytomegalovirus-associated numbered about 150. What was likely a sequencing artifact was a cluster of highly shared sequence variants.

The PCR had 60 Vbeta and 13 Jbeta primers. Original processing notes: Later work found 80 million to 85 million unique TCR beta chains, with 9.5 million to 14 million shared. The protocol was immunoSEQ multiplex PCR, while the TCRdb copy is restricted to in-frame clones and leaves out a portion. V, J and clone size reflect that table, while D and trimming were determined from the DNA. The table has tens of thousands of clones, about 80% seen once. Comments on this clone: What it binds is unknown.

The CDR3 extends over 15 amino acids. Germline CDR1 reads MDHEN; CDR2 reads SYDVKM. Trimming cost V 2 bases and J 3 bases; bases outside gene matches: 5. Sequenced sample: PBMCs. The sequence was obtained from a man aged 45-65 years in good health and CMV-seropositive. This chain connects TRBV28 to TRBJ2-7, with 9 bases lining up with TRBD1. The DNA of the CDR3 is TGTGCCAGCAGTTTACCGGGACAGGGTATCTACGAGCAGTACTTC. The encoded protein is CASSLPGQGIYEQYF.